Listed below are T cell receptor beta chains from one sample, sequenced in a study of blood T cell repertoires in COVID-19. Assay: immunoSEQ multiplex PCR; the TCRdb copy retains only in-frame clones and omits some. The table records about 88,000 clones, 88% of them present only once. Material for sequencing was peripheral blood. These receptors all come from an elderly man with acute or convalescent COVID-19. Both conserved end residues are part of each CDR3. The D gene is left open where the match is weak. For some rows the clone size is stated as once, few or many, or as a class when expanded; others skip it.

D gene	clone size	V gene	J gene	CDR3 DNA	CDR3 protein
-	once	TRBV6-5	TRBJ1-6	TGTGCCAGCAGTTACTCGACGGAAACTAGAGGTTCACCCCTCCACTTT	CASSYSTETRGSPLHF
-	-	TRBV11-2	TRBJ2-7	TGTGCCAGCAGCTCCTGGGACTCAACCTACGAGCAGTACTTC	CASSSWDSTYEQYF
-	-	TRBV6-5	TRBJ2-7	TGTGCCAGCAGGCGCACAGGGTACTACGAGCAGTACTTC	CASRRTGYYEQYF
TRBD1	few	TRBV14	TRBJ2-2	TGTGCCAGCAGCCCTCTGGGGACAGGAAACACCGGGGAGCTGTTTTTT	CASSPLGTGNTGELFF
-	few	TRBV9	TRBJ2-3	TGTGCCAGCAGCGCTAGTTCGGATACGCAGTATTTT	CASSASSDTQYF
TRBD1	-	TRBV6-6	TRBJ2-2	TGTGCCAGCAGGCCGGGACAGGGAGGAACCGGGGAGCTGTTTTTT	CASRPGQGGTGELFF
TRBD1	-	TRBV2	TRBJ1-2	TGTGCCAGCAGCGAGGTTACAGGGGGCCTAGATGGCTACACCTTC	CASSEVTGGLDGYTF
TRBD1	-	TRBV27	TRBJ1-2	TGTGCCAGCAGGGAAATGGACAGGGGCGGTGGCTACACCTTC	CASREMDRGGGYTF
-	-	TRBV3-1/TRBV3-2	TRBJ1-1	TGTGCCAGCAGCCATACTATAGTTCACTTCGAAGCTTTCTTT	CASSHTIVHFEAFF
TRBD1	-	TRBV7-2	TRBJ1-5	TGTGCCAGCAGCTTAGGACAGGGGTACAATCAGCCCCAGCATTTT	CASSLGQGYNQPQHF
-	large	TRBV10-1	TRBJ2-3	TGCGCCAGCAGTGAGTCGAGGTTCACAGATACGCAGTATTTT	CASSESRFTDTQYF
-	once	TRBV24-1	TRBJ2-5	TGTGCCACCAGTGACTCAGGGCAGGGGCAAGAGACCCAGTACTTC	CATSDSGQGQETQYF
TRBD1	-	TRBV29-1	TRBJ1-1	TGCAGCGTTGATTTAAGGGGGCTTAGCACTGAAGCTTTCTTT	CSVDLRGLSTEAFF
TRBD1	-	TRBV6-5	TRBJ1-1	TGTGCCAGCAGTAGGACAGGGGGCACTGAAGCTTTCTTT	CASSRTGGTEAFF
TRBD1	-	TRBV4-1	TRBJ1-3	TGCGCCAGCAGCCCGACAGGGGGAAACTCTGGAAACACCATATATTTT	CASSPTGGNSGNTIYF
TRBD1	-	TRBV27	TRBJ2-7	TGTGCCAGCAGACCCGGGACAGGGTCATTCTACGAGCAGTACTTC	CASRPGTGSFYEQYF
TRBD1	-	TRBV2	TRBJ1-5	TGTGCCAGCCTCGGACAGGAGAATCAGCCCCAGCATTTT	CASLGQENQPQHF
TRBD1	once	TRBV6-5	TRBJ2-3	TGTGCCAGCATGCGCGGGACAGGTCACACAGATACGCAGTATTTT	CASMRGTGHTDTQYF
-	-	TRBV27	TRBJ2-5	TGTGCCAGCAGTGCCTCCCAGGGGAACCAAGAGACCCAGTACTTC	CASSASQGNQETQYF
-	once	TRBV30	TRBJ2-7	TGTGCCTGGAGACCAAAACAGGGTAACTACGAGCAGTACTTC	CAWRPKQGNYEQYF
-	-	TRBV10-3	TRBJ1-2	TGTGCCATCAGGGGGGCCGGGAAGTATGGCTACACCTTC	CAIRGAGKYGYTF
-	-	TRBV30	TRBJ2-7	TGTGCCTGGAGGACAGAATACGAGCAGTACTTC	CAWRTEYEQYF
TRBD1	once	TRBV24-1	TRBJ2-1	TGTGCCACCAGTCTAGGAAGACAGGGAAAGCACAATGAGCAGTTCTTC	CATSLGRQGKHNEQFF
TRBD1	-	TRBV27	TRBJ1-2	TGTGCCAGCACCGGGACAGGTGGAAATGGCTACACCTTC	CASTGTGGNGYTF
TRBD1	-	TRBV28	TRBJ2-4	TGTGCCAGCCTTAGACAGGGCGGGAAAAACATTCAGTACTTC	CASLRQGGKNIQYF
-	-	TRBV18	TRBJ1-6	TGTGCCAGCTCACCTACCGGAGGACAGAATAATTCACCCCTCCACTTT	CASSPTGGQNNSPLHF
-	-	TRBV6-5	TRBJ2-7	TGTGCCAGCAGTTATCAGGGGTCCTTCGACGAGCAGTACTTC	CASSYQGSFDEQYF
TRBD2	-	TRBV10-3	TRBJ2-3	TGTGCCATCAGTGAATCTGGGCGGGGGACTAGCACAGATACGCAGTATTTT	CAISESGRGTSTDTQYF
TRBD2	-	TRBV19	TRBJ2-5	TGTGCCAGTAGTAACCTAGCGGGAGGGGGAGAGACCCAGTACTTC	CASSNLAGGGETQYF
-	-	TRBV5-1	TRBJ2-1	TGCGCCAGCAGCTCGGGACTCCGAGATGAGCAGTTCTTC	CASSSGLRDEQFF
-	-	TRBV7-2	TRBJ1-6	TGTGCCAGCAGCCCATCCGGGACAATAGATTCACCCCTCCACTTT	CASSPSGTIDSPLHF
-	-	TRBV18	TRBJ2-1	TGTGCCAGCTCACCACTTATTGCGTTCTACAATGAGCAGTTCTTC	CASSPLIAFYNEQFF
-	-	TRBV25-1	TRBJ1-4	TGTGCCAGCAGTGAAGGGGCCCTTAATGAAAAACTGTTTTTT	CASSEGALNEKLFF
-	-	TRBV10-1	TRBJ1-1	TGCGCCAGCAGTGGTACACAGAATGAAGCTTTCTTT	CASSGTQNEAFF
-	once	TRBV30	TRBJ1-5	TGTGCCTGGAGTGTGTCCAGGGGAAATCAGCCCCAGCATTTT	CAWSVSRGNQPQHF
-	-	TRBV15	TRBJ2-6	TGTGCCACCAGCAGAGGCGGGACAGACGGGGCCAACGTCCTGACTTTC	CATSRGGTDGANVLTF
-	once	TRBV21-1	TRBJ1-2	TGTGCCAGCAGCAAAGAGGGTGATCGGGACAAGGCGAGTCTCTATGGCTACACCTTC	CASSKEGDRDKASLYGYTF